This passage covers 7 T cell receptor beta chains from one sample sequenced in a study of blood T cell repertoires in COVID-19. Some clones are missing from TCRdb's copy, which holds only in-frame ones; the method was immunoSEQ multiplex PCR. This sample has over 40,000 clones, with 83% found just once. The sample was peripheral blood. Source of these receptors: a man aged 55 to 70 with active COVID-19.

The chain uses TRBV19 and TRBJ2-2; TRBD2 agrees at 15 bases. With V trimmed by 6 bases and J by 0 bases, 5 bases remained unmatched. The V gene's germline CDR1 is LNHDA and CDR2 SQIVND (reference sequence). CDR3 length: 18 amino acids. The CDR3 DNA reads as TGTGCCAGTAGCCAAGGACTAGCGGGAGGGCCGAACACCGGGGAGCTGTTTTTT. As protein: CASSQGLAGGPNTGELFF.

The V and J genes are TRBV27 and TRBJ2-3; 8 bases agree with TRBD2. Germline CDR1 is MNHEY and CDR2 is SMNVEV (reference sequence). V gave up 6 bases and J gave up 8 bases; unmatched junction bases: 13. The CDR3 spans 15 residues. The CDR3 sequence: CASSRERERSVTQYF. The DNA of the CDR3 is TGTGCCAGCAGCCGAGAGCGGGAGAGATCGGTTACGCAGTATTTT.

The chain employs TRBV6-5 and TRBJ1-1; D gene ambiguous. V dropped 7 bases and J dropped 1 base, with 16 bases sitting between them. The CDR3 has 15 amino acids. CDR1 MNHEY and CDR2 SVGAGI come from the germline V gene. CDR3 DNA: TGTGCCAGCACCCCCGGAGACGTAAGGAACACTGAAGCTTTCTTT. As protein: CASTPGDVRNTEAFF.

This chain joins TRBV5-4 and TRBJ2-3; no reliable D call. The CDR3 runs 12 residues. In germline, CDR1 is SGHNT, CDR2 YYREEE (reference sequence). Deletions cut 0 bases from V and 6 bases from J, with 5 bases between. The CDR3 loop is CASSLGADTQYF. CDR3 bases: TGTGCCAGCAGCTTGGGGGCGGATACGCAGTATTTT.

The rearrangement joins TRBV5-5 to TRBJ2-1, with D perhaps matching TRBD2 (6 bases). The CDR3 sequence is 15 residues long. CDR1 and CDR2 (germline): SGHKS, YYEKEE (reference sequence). V dropped 0 bases and J dropped 2 bases, with 9 bases sitting between them. This CDR3 is CASSLGRGTYNEQFF. In nucleotides, the CDR3 is TGTGCCAGCAGCTTGGGGCGGGGAACCTACAATGAGCAGTTCTTC. Using reference TRBV5-5 and TRBJ2-1 for the parts outside the CDR3, the full variable domain is DAGVTQSPTHLIKTRGQQVTLRCSPISGHKSVSWYQQVLGQGPQFIFQYYEKEERGRGNFPDRFSARQFPNYSSELNVNALLLGDSALYLCASSLGRGTYNEQFFGPGTRLTVL.

This clone was seen only once. J is TRBJ2-7 and V is TRBV28, with 10 bases identical to TRBD1. This CDR3 has 11 residues. The J segment lost 7 bases and the V segment lost 10 bases, leaving 4 bases of the junction unmatched. In germline, CDR1 is MDHEN, CDR2 SYDVKM. CDR3 amino acids: CAIDRGPEQYF. The CDR3 region has the DNA TGTGCCATCGACAGGGGGCCTGAGCAGTACTTC.

The chain links TRBV28 to TRBJ1-1; D not resolved. From germline, CDR1 is MDHEN and CDR2 SYDVKM. The length of the CDR3 is 11 residues. V lost 8 bases to trimming and J lost 0 bases, with 4 bases between them. Here the CDR3 reads CASSVNTEAFF. CDR3 nucleotides: TGTGCCAGCTCTGTGAACACTGAAGCTTTCTTT.